These 24 T cell receptor beta chains share one sample of origin, sequenced in a study of blood T cell repertoires in COVID-19 (TCRdb year 2020). The library was made by the immunoSEQ multiplex PCR assay. TCRdb took over this immuneACCESS table, retaining in-frame rearrangements with V and J assigned. Such tables are incomplete; in checked studies, under half of the missing clones stem from an unresolved V gene, and the remainder is unexplained. Across this sample there are under 200,000 clones, with about four fifths seen only once. Approximately 7.7% of the sample comes from the top ten. Sequencing was performed on peripheral blood. The receptors derive from a man aged 40-50 years who had recovered from COVID-19.

J is TRBJ2-7 and V is TRBV7-9, with 10 bases aligning to TRBD2. V trimming: 7 bases; J trimming: 3 bases; junction bases outside the gene matches: 6. The germline V gene has CDR1 SEHNR and CDR2 FQNEAQ (reference sequence). The CDR3 contains 14 residues. CDR3 sequence: CASNIAGGRYEQYF. The CDR3 nucleotides are TGTGCCAGCAATATAGCGGGGGGACGCTACGAGCAGTACTTC.

This chain uses TRBV5-4 with TRBJ2-2; 8 nucleotides agree with TRBD1. The V and J ends lost 4 bases and 7 bases, in that order; junction bases with no gene match: 9. The CDR3 has 15 residues. Germline V gives CDR1 SGHNT, CDR2 YYREEE (reference sequence). Written as DNA, the CDR3 is TGTGCCAGCAGCCCGGACAGGGCCCAGGACGGGGAGCTGTTTTTT. Amino acid sequence: CASSPDRAQDGELFF.

This clone has a single count. The gene calls are TRBV6-5 and TRBJ2-1; TRBD2 matches at 14 bases. The CDR3 covers 15 residues. J lost 9 bases, V lost 2 bases, and 3 bases had no gene match. CDR1 and CDR2 from the germline V gene are MNHEY and SVGAGI. The CDR3 DNA reads as TGTGCCAGCAGTTACCAGACTAGCGGGAGGGTTGAGCAGTTCTTC. This codes for CASSYQTSGRVEQFF.

The V and J genes are TRBV30 and TRBJ2-7, with D perhaps TRBD2 (6 bases). There are 11 residues in the CDR3. CDR1 and CDR2 (germline): GTSNPN, SVGIG (reference sequence). The CDR3 bases are TGTGCGGGAAGGGAGGTGCAGGGGCAGTACTTC. This gives the protein CAGREVQGQYF.

The chain links TRBV7-8 to TRBJ1-5; 11 bases are a match to TRBD1. Germline V gene lookup returns CDR1 SGHVS and CDR2 FQNEAQ. The CDR3 covers 15 residues. V trimming: 5 bases; J trimming: 7 bases; junction bases outside the gene matches: 7. The CDR3 loop reads CASSPWDRGTQPQHF. CDR3 in DNA: TGTGCCAGCAGCCCGTGGGACAGGGGGACCCAGCCCCAGCATTTT.

V usage is TRBV27 and J usage is TRBJ1-6; perhaps TRBD1 as D (5 bases). CDR3 length: 14 residues. Germline CDR1 is MNHEY and CDR2 is SMNVEV (reference sequence). V lost 8 bases, J lost 8 bases, and 16 bases lay in between. The CDR3 coding sequence is TGTGCCAGCGGCTTCCGGGGGGGTTATTCACCCCTCCACTTT. As protein: CASGFRGGYSPLHF.

J is TRBJ2-2 and V is TRBV7-3; 10 positions match TRBD1. The V gene end was trimmed by 5 bases and the J gene end by 4 bases; junction bases not matched to a gene: 7. CDR1 is SGHTA and CDR2 is FQGTGA in the germline V gene. The CDR3 covers 16 residues. Written as DNA, the CDR3 is TGTGCCAGCAGCCAGACAGGGGGCGATGGCACCGGGGAGCTGTTTTTT. Encoded protein: CASSQTGGDGTGELFF.

J is TRBJ2-3 and V is TRBV6-5; D might be TRBD2 (6 bases). Trimming pared 8 bases from V and 2 bases from J, leaving 14 bases between. This CDR3 has 14 amino acids. The germline V gene has CDR1 MNHEY and CDR2 SVGAGI. The CDR3 DNA reads TGTGCCAGCGGGACTTCCTTGGCCACAGATACGCAGTATTTT. This gives the protein CASGTSLATDTQYF.

The chain employs TRBV27 and TRBJ1-1; D not resolved. The CDR3 extends over 13 amino acids. Trimming left V 0 bases short and J 5 bases short, with 7 bases between. Germline V gene data show CDR1 as MNHEY and CDR2 as SMNVEV (reference sequence). In DNA, the CDR3 is TGTGCCAGCAGTTTATCCCGGGAAACTGAAGCTTTCTTT. It is translated as CASSLSRETEAFF.

The J gene is TRBJ2-2, the V gene TRBV2; 7 nucleotides agree with TRBD1. This CDR3 is 13 amino acids long. In germline, CDR1 is SNHLY, CDR2 FYNNEI. V lost 9 bases, J lost 6 bases, and 7 bases stayed unmatched. The CDR3 DNA is TGTGCCAGTAAAGGGGGCGGGTCCGGGGAGCTGTTTTTT. Translated: CASKGGGSGELFF.

This clone was recorded once. This chain joins TRBV4-1 and TRBJ1-5; no definite D call. CDR3 length: 14 amino acids. Germline V gives CDR1 MGHRA, CDR2 YSYEKL. Trimming took off 8 bases at V and 3 bases at J, with 14 bases between the two ends. The CDR3 region has the DNA TGCGCCAGCCGACCCCCAGGTACCAATCAGCCCCAGCATTTT. Translated, it gives CASRPPGTNQPQHF.

This chain uses TRBV10-3 with TRBJ1-2; TRBD1 agrees at 12 bases. Germline V gives CDR1 ENHRY, CDR2 SYGVKD. V lost 11 bases, J lost 6 bases, and 16 bases stayed unmatched. The CDR3 consists of 16 residues. Here the CDR3 DNA reads TGTGCCGGCTCCGGGACAGGGGGCGCCCAGGGCGATGGCTACACCTTC. Translating it yields CAGSGTGGAQGDGYTF.

In DNA, the CDR3 is TGCGCCAGCAGTTGGGCAGTTGCATCCTACGAGCAGTACTTC. This codes for CASSWAVASYEQYF. This sequence joins TRBV10-2 and TRBJ2-7; D gene uncertain. Trimming pared 5 bases from V and 1 base from J, leaving 12 bases between. Germline V gene lookup returns CDR1 WSHSY and CDR2 SAAADI. The CDR3 has 14 residues.

This rearrangement joins TRBV3-1 (or the pseudogene TRBV3-2) to TRBJ2-1, with 8 positions matching TRBD2. Germline V lookup: CDR1 LGHDT, CDR2 YNNKEL (reference sequence). The CDR3 spans 17 residues. After removal of 0 bases from V and 9 bases from J, the junction contained 13 bases not matched to a gene. The CDR3 spells CASSQEYFPAGEGEQFF. CDR3 in DNA: TGTGCCAGCAGCCAAGAATACTTCCCAGCGGGGGAGGGTGAGCAGTTCTTC.

This clone occurred once. The chain carries TRBV4-3 and TRBJ2-6; D remains ambiguous. There are 16 residues in the CDR3. Per the germline V gene, CDR1 is LGHNA and CDR2 is YSLEER. V shed 0 bases and J shed 1 base, with 7 bases lying between them. CDR3 residues: CASSQDTGSGANVLTF. CDR3 nucleotides: TGCGCCAGCAGCCAAGATACGGGTTCTGGGGCCAACGTCCTGACTTTC.

This clone has just one count. This rearrangement joins TRBV14 to TRBJ2-7; D possibly corresponds to TRBD1 (6 bases). The germline V gene encodes CDR1 SGHDN and CDR2 FVKESK. The length of the CDR3 is 14 residues. The V and J ends lost 4 bases and 4 bases respectively, with 14 bases between them. The CDR3 coding sequence is TGTGCCAGCAGCCGAGTAGGGGGTGGGTACGAGCAGTACTTC. This encodes CASSRVGGGYEQYF.

The chain links TRBV4-3 to TRBJ1-2; TRBD1 aligns across 7 bases. This CDR3 comprises 14 residues. Germline CDR1 LGHNA, CDR2 YSLEER. Trimming removed 0 bases from V and 8 bases from J; junction bases left unmatched: 6. The CDR3: CASSQDWRGRGYTF. In nucleotides, the CDR3 is TGCGCCAGCAGCCAAGATTGGAGGGGGCGAGGCTACACCTTC.

The rearrangement links TRBV3-1 (or the pseudogene TRBV3-2) to TRBJ2-4, with D perhaps TRBD2 (6 bases). The length of the CDR3 is 15 residues. V gave up 4 bases and J gave up 8 bases, with 18 bases separating them. Germline V gene lookup returns CDR1 LGHDT and CDR2 YNNKEL (reference sequence). Here the CDR3 DNA reads TGTGCCAGCAGCCGCAGTAACCTCCGGAGGGACATTCAGTACTTC. It specifies CASSRSNLRRDIQYF.

The chain joins TRBV5-6 to TRBJ1-2; 11 nucleotides line up with TRBD1. J lost 1 base, V lost 4 bases, and 3 bases had no gene match. CDR1 SGHDT and CDR2 YYEEEE come from the germline V gene. The CDR3 extends over 15 amino acids. The CDR3 loop is CASSGDRGNNYGYTF. The CDR3 DNA reads TGTGCCAGCAGCGGGGACAGGGGGAATAACTATGGCTACACCTTC. The entire variable domain, with the rest obtained from reference TRBV5-6 and TRBJ1-2, is as follows: DAGVTQSPTHLIKTRGQQVTLRCSPKSGHDTVSWYQQALGQGPQFIFQYYEEEERQRGNFPDRFSGHQFPNYSSELNVNALLLGDSALYLCASSGDRGNNYGYTFGSGTRLTVV.

V and J are TRBV5-5 and TRBJ1-1; D may be TRBD1 (5 bases). Germline V gene data show CDR1 as SGHKS and CDR2 as YYEKEE (reference sequence). The V gene lost 4 bases and the J gene lost 4 bases, with 11 bases spanning the gap. This CDR3 has 13 residues. This chain's CDR3 is CASSLRGGTEAFF. The DNA for the CDR3 is TGTGCCAGCAGCCTCCGGGGGGGCACTGAAGCTTTCTTT. Full variable domain (outside the CDR3, taken from reference TRBV5-5 and TRBJ1-1): DAGVTQSPTHLIKTRGQQVTLRCSPISGHKSVSWYQQVLGQGPQFIFQYYEKEERGRGNFPDRFSARQFPNYSSELNVNALLLGDSALYLCASSLRGGTEAFFGQGTRLTVV.

V gene TRBV7-8 combines with J gene TRBJ2-3; D might be TRBD1 (6 bases). Germline V gene data show CDR1 as SGHVS and CDR2 as FQNEAQ. The CDR3 covers 15 residues. The V and J ends lost 5 bases and 4 bases respectively, with 16 bases between them. CDR3: CASSPTGTAADTQYF. The CDR3 bases are TGTGCCAGCAGCCCAACAGGGACGGCGGCAGATACGCAGTATTTT. Variable domain in full (rest from reference TRBV7-8 and TRBJ2-3): GAGVSQSPRYKVAKRGQDVALRCDPISGHVSLFWYQQALGQGPEFLTYFQNEAQLDKSGLPSDRFFAERPEGSVSTLKIQRTQQEDSAVYLCASSPTGTAADTQYFGPGTRLTVL.

The chain links TRBV7-9 to TRBJ2-7, with D uncertain. The CDR3 totals 14 residues. With 2 bases removed from V and 5 bases from J, the gap between germline ends came to 13 bases. CDR1 is SEHNR, CDR2 FQNEAQ, per germline (reference sequence). CDR3 sequence: CASSLSIPSDEQYF. CDR3 coding DNA: TGTGCCAGCAGCTTATCCATCCCAAGCGACGAGCAGTACTTC.

J is TRBJ2-2 and V is TRBV5-1; 8 nucleotides line up with TRBD2. This CDR3 is built from 16 residues. V lost 2 bases, J lost 1 base, and 4 bases stayed unmatched. Per the germline V gene, CDR1 is SGHRS and CDR2 is YFSETQ. The CDR3 DNA reads TGCGCCAGCAGCTTACCCCGGGGGGGGAACACCGGGGAGCTGTTTTTT. Translating gives CASSLPRGGNTGELFF.

This clone was counted at least ten times. The chain has TRBV7-8 and TRBJ1-1; TRBD1 might be the D (6 bases). Between the trimmed V and J ends, which lost 3 bases and 3 bases, there was a span of 17 bases. CDR1 SGHVS and CDR2 FQNEAQ come from the germline V gene. CDR3 length: 16 residues. The CDR3 DNA is TGTGCCAGCAGCTTTGGGTCACAGGGAAGAGACACTGAAGCTTTCTTT. Translated: CASSFGSQGRDTEAFF. The full variable domain, completed using reference TRBV7-8 and TRBJ1-1, is GAGVSQSPRYKVAKRGQDVALRCDPISGHVSLFWYQQALGQGPEFLTYFQNEAQLDKSGLPSDRFFAERPEGSVSTLKIQRTQQEDSAVYLCASSFGSQGRDTEAFFGQGTRLTVV.